One sample yielded the 24 T cell receptor beta chains listed below, sequenced in a study of Ad26.COV2.S vaccination and SARS-CoV-2 variants (dated by TCRdb to about 2021). Libraries came from the immunoSEQ multiplex PCR assay. Entries here come from immuneACCESS through TCRdb and include only in-frame sequences with V and J called. Some clones fail to appear in such tables; in the studies checked, an unresolved V gene covers under half of the shortfall, and the cause of the remainder is unknown. The sample table records about 94,000 clones; 82% of these occur just once. Of the sample, roughly 15% is held by the ten largest clones. The sample's time point label is to be understood as: individuals recovered from natural SARS-CoV-2 infection. The sample consisted of peripheral blood, taken after recovery from COVID-19. The receptors shown here come from a human donor who had recovered from COVID-19.

This clone has only a few counts. The rearrangement links TRBV2 to TRBJ1-5; D is uncertain. The CDR3 runs to 15 residues. Germline assignment: CDR1 SNHLY and CDR2 FYNNEI. Trimming removed 0 bases from V and 1 base from J, with 7 bases in between. The CDR3 region is CASSEASGSNQPQHF. The DNA for the CDR3 is TGTGCCAGCAGTGAAGCTTCGGGGAGCAATCAGCCCCAGCATTTT.

Here the CDR3 DNA reads TGTGCTAGTGCCGCGACATCAACTAATGAAAAACTGTTTTTT. This sequence encodes CASAATSTNEKLFF. V is TRBV12-5 and J is TRBJ1-4, with D unresolved. V was shortened by 7 bases and J by 0 bases, with 9 bases between the two germline ends. The CDR3 contains 14 residues. Per the germline V gene, CDR1 is LGHNT and CDR2 is FRNRAP.

The chain employs TRBV29-1 and TRBJ1-2; D is unresolved. Germline loops: CDR1 SQVTM, CDR2 ANQGSEA. The CDR3 extends over 14 amino acids. V was trimmed by 0 bases and J by 0 bases, leaving 8 bases between them. The CDR3 DNA follows: TGCAGCGTTGAAGATCACGCGGCTAACTATGGCTACACCTTC. This sequence encodes CSVEDHAANYGYTF.

The CDR3 DNA follows: TGTGCCAGCAGCCTACCCCGGACTAGCGGCTACGAGCAGTACTTC. Residues: CASSLPRTSGYEQYF. The V gene is TRBV28, the J gene TRBJ2-7; the match to TRBD2 covers 10 bases. Germline CDR1 is MDHEN and CDR2 is SYDVKM. Trimming at V came to 6 bases and at J to 3 bases, leaving 8 bases not matched to a gene. CDR3 length: 15 amino acids.

This clone has a handful of counts. This chain joins TRBV13 and TRBJ1-1; D gene ambiguous. From germline, CDR1 is PRHDT and CDR2 FYEKMQ (reference sequence). Trimming took off 3 bases at V and 1 base at J, with 9 bases between the two ends. The CDR3 length is 14 residues. The CDR3 nucleotides read TGTGCCAGCAGCTTGGTAACAGAGAACACTGAAGCTTTCTTT. Its translation is CASSLVTENTEAFF.

V and J are TRBV27 and TRBJ2-1, with 8 bases aligning to TRBD1. Trimming took 6 bases from V and 7 from J; bases not matched to a gene: 11. This CDR3 region has 15 residues. The germline V gene has CDR1 MNHEY and CDR2 SMNVEV (reference sequence). This CDR3 is CASSPRQGPGNEQFF. The CDR3 nucleotides are TGTGCCAGCAGCCCCCGACAGGGGCCCGGGAATGAGCAGTTCTTC.

The chain combines TRBV24-1 with TRBJ2-3, with a weak D call TRBD1 (6 bases). V gave up 2 bases and J gave up 0 bases, with 11 bases separating them. Germline-derived CDR1 and CDR2 are KGHDR and SFDVKD. This CDR3 comprises 16 residues. The DNA for the CDR3 is TGTGCCACCAGTGATTGGACAGCGGTTAGCACAGATACGCAGTATTTT. Translated, it gives CATSDWTAVSTDTQYF.

V gene TRBV19 combines with J gene TRBJ2-1; 7 bases match TRBD2. Germline trimming cut 3 bases from V and 6 bases from J; bases unmatched to any gene: 11. The CDR3 is 16 residues long. Germline V gives CDR1 LNHDA, CDR2 SQIVND (reference sequence). Written as DNA, the CDR3 is TGTGCCAGTAGTATGGCTACCCCAGGGAGGGGCAATGAGCAGTTCTTC. Protein: CASSMATPGRGNEQFF. Full variable domain (outside the CDR3, taken from reference TRBV19 and TRBJ2-1): DGGITQSPKYLFRKEGQNVTLSCEQNLNHDAMYWYRQDPGQGLRLIYYSQIVNDFQKGDIAEGYSVSREKKESFPLTVTSAQKNPTAFYLCASSMATPGRGNEQFFGPGTRLTVL.

V gene TRBV15 combines with J gene TRBJ2-6; the D gene is possibly TRBD1 (6 bases). Germline V gene data show CDR1 as LNHNV and CDR2 as YYDKDF (reference sequence). This CDR3 comprises 15 residues. Trimming took 6 bases from V and 1 from J, leaving 10 bases between them. CDR3 amino acids: CATSTRGSGANVLTF. The CDR3 DNA is TGTGCCACCAGTACTAGGGGGTCTGGGGCCAACGTCCTGACTTTC.

In this sample, this clone turned up once. The J gene is TRBJ1-2, the V gene TRBV4-3; tentative D call: TRBD1 (6 bases). This CDR3 has 16 residues. Trimming took 2 bases from V and 4 from J, leaving 17 bases between them. Per germline, CDR1 LGHNA and CDR2 YSLEER. The CDR3 DNA reads as TGCGCCAGCAGCCAAACGTCAGGGGACTGGGGCTATGGCTACACCTTC. It codes for CASSQTSGDWGYGYTF.

V gene TRBV5-1 combines with J gene TRBJ1-5; TRBD1 matches at 11 bases. The germline gives CDR1 SGHRS, CDR2 YFSETQ. This CDR3 is built from 15 residues. Losses at the gene ends were 4 bases for V and 7 bases for J; bases not matched to a gene: 7. The CDR3 region has the DNA TGCGCCAGCAGCCTCGGGACAGGGGGAGGCCAGCCCCAGCATTTT. Protein sequence: CASSLGTGGGQPQHF. The variable domain in full, with the rest retrieved from reference TRBV5-1 and TRBJ1-5, is KAGVTQTPRYLIKTRGQQVTLSCSPISGHRSVSWYQQTPGQGLQFLFEYFSETQRNKGNFPGRFSGRQFSNSRSEMNVSTLELGDSALYLCASSLGTGGGQPQHFGDGTRLSIL.

This clone was seen a few times. The V call is TRBV5-1, the J call TRBJ1-2; the match to TRBD1 covers 12 bases. V lost 3 bases, J lost 8 bases, and 8 bases stayed unmatched. The germline V gene has CDR1 SGHRS and CDR2 YFSETQ. This CDR3 has 15 residues. Here the CDR3 reads CASSSDPGTGGGYTF. In DNA form, the CDR3 reads TGCGCCAGCAGCTCGGATCCCGGGACAGGGGGCGGCTACACCTTC.

This clone was recorded many times. The rearrangement joins TRBV23-1 to TRBJ1-1; D call uncertain. TRBV23-1 is designated an ORF whose function remains uncertain. V lost 7 bases and J lost 2, with 17 bases in between. CDR3 length: 15 amino acids. CDR3 region: CASTQGPGCNTEAFF. In DNA, the CDR3 is TGCGCCAGCACCCAAGGTCCAGGTTGCAACACTGAAGCTTTCTTT.

The genes are TRBV3-1 (or the pseudogene TRBV3-2) and TRBJ2-7; 8 nucleotides agree with TRBD1. Germline CDR1 is LGHDT and CDR2 is YNNKEL (reference sequence). This CDR3 contains 14 residues. V lost 5 bases, J lost 3 bases, and 6 bases stayed unmatched. CDR3 bases: TGTGCCAGCAGCGGACAGGGTGCTCTCTACGAGCAGTACTTC. It translates to CASSGQGALYEQYF.

CDR3 amino acids: CATSMGGSYNEQFF. CDR3 bases: TGTGCCACCAGTATGGGAGGAAGTTACAATGAGCAGTTCTTC. The chain links TRBV24-1 to TRBJ2-1; a weak D match, TRBD2 (6 bases). The length of the CDR3 is 14 residues. Germline assignment: CDR1 KGHDR and CDR2 SFDVKD. Trimming took 6 bases from V and 4 from J, leaving 12 bases between them.

V gene TRBV6-6 combines with J gene TRBJ1-3; D unclear. The CDR3 is made up of 15 amino acids. Germline CDR1 and CDR2: MNHNY and SVGAGI (reference sequence). V was cut by 0 bases and J by 3 bases, with 9 bases left in between. This CDR3 is CASSYSSTFGNTIYF. The CDR3 DNA reads TGTGCCAGCAGTTACTCGTCGACTTTTGGAAACACCATATATTTT.

This clone was detected once. The CDR3 DNA sequence: TGTGCCAGCACCCCGGGACTAGTGGACGAGCAGTACTTC. This gives the protein CASTPGLVDEQYF. The chain combines TRBV6-2 or TRBV6-3 with TRBJ2-7; the match to TRBD2 covers 8 bases. V was pared by 7 bases and J by 5 bases, with 7 bases of the junction left unmatched. Germline V gives CDR1 MNHEY, CDR2 SVGEGT. The CDR3 has 13 residues.

This clone was recorded only once. The chain links TRBV28 to TRBJ2-7, with 11 bases aligning to TRBD2. This CDR3 is 18 amino acids long. Per germline, CDR1 MDHEN and CDR2 SYDVKM. After removal of 4 bases from V and 7 bases from J, the junction contained 18 bases not matched to a gene. The DNA for the CDR3 is TGTGCCAGCAGTTCTCCCCGTCCTAGACTAGCGGGGAGTCGAGAGCAGTACTTC. The encoded protein is CASSSPRPRLAGSREQYF.

J is TRBJ2-4 and V is TRBV7-3, with D perhaps matching TRBD1 (8 bases). In germline, CDR1 is SGHTA, CDR2 FQGTGA. V shed 5 bases and J shed 0 bases, with 14 bases lying between them. The CDR3 has 16 residues. CDR3 in DNA: TGTGCCAGCAGCCGACAGGGGAGGGTAGCCAAAAACATTCAGTACTTC. Amino acid sequence: CASSRQGRVAKNIQYF. The full variable domain, its missing parts supplied by reference TRBV7-3 and TRBJ2-4, is GAGVSQTPSNKVTEKGKYVELRCDPISGHTALYWYRQSLGQGPEFLIYFQGTGAADDSGLPNDRFFAVRPEGSVSTLKIQRTERGDSAVYLCASSRQGRVAKNIQYFGAGTRLSVL.

The rearrangement links TRBV2 to TRBJ1-1; no definite D call. Trimming cost V 4 bases and J 4 bases, with 10 bases left between them. The CDR3 is 13 amino acids. Looked up from germline, CDR1 is SNHLY and CDR2 is FYNNEI. Here the CDR3 DNA reads TGTGCCAGCAGTGCCGGGGTACCCACTGAAGCTTTCTTT. This codes for CASSAGVPTEAFF.

The chain combines TRBV4-1 with TRBJ2-1; D uncertain. Trimming pared 0 bases from V and 0 bases from J, leaving 6 bases between. Germline CDR1 reads MGHRA; CDR2 reads YSYEKL. CDR3 length: 15 residues. CDR3 in DNA: TGCGCCAGCAGCCAAGATAAGGCCTCCTACAATGAGCAGTTCTTC. Translated, it gives CASSQDKASYNEQFF.

The V gene is TRBV29-1, the J gene TRBJ2-4; D is possibly TRBD2 (5 bases). CDR1 SQVTM and CDR2 ANQGSEA come from the germline V gene. V gave up 5 bases and J gave up 5 bases, with 16 bases separating them. CDR3 size: 14 residues. The CDR3 spells CSVLEGHSQNIQYF. The CDR3 bases are TGCAGCGTTCTCGAGGGTCATAGCCAAAACATTCAGTACTTC.

The CDR3: CASSLEGSGANVLTF. For the CDR3, the DNA is TGCGCCAGCAGCTTGGAGGGTTCCGGGGCCAACGTCCTGACTTTC. This chain links TRBV5-1 with TRBJ2-6; D unclear. V gave up 0 bases and J gave up 4 bases, with 8 bases separating them. Germline V CDR1 and CDR2: SGHRS, YFSETQ. This CDR3 has 15 amino acids.

V and J are TRBV5-1 and TRBJ2-3; 8 bases agree with TRBD2. The CDR3 consists of 16 residues. J lost 2 bases, V lost 0 bases, and 5 bases had no gene match. CDR1 and CDR2 from the germline V gene are SGHRS and YFSETQ. CDR3 region: CASSLGTSSITDTQYF. CDR3 in DNA: TGCGCCAGCAGCTTGGGGACTAGCAGCATCACAGATACGCAGTATTTT. The full variable domain, in which reference TRBV5-1 and TRBJ2-3 provide the parts outside the CDR3, is KAGVTQTPRYLIKTRGQQVTLSCSPISGHRSVSWYQQTPGQGLQFLFEYFSETQRNKGNFPGRFSGRQFSNSRSEMNVSTLELGDSALYLCASSLGTSSITDTQYFGPGTRLTVL.